The 5 T cell receptor beta chains given below trace back to one sample, sequenced in a study of blood T cell repertoires in COVID-19. The table came from immunoSEQ multiplex PCR; TCRdb's copy has only in-frame clones and leaves some out. The sample holds just over 250,000 clones, about 90% seen once. Source material: peripheral blood. These receptors were taken from a person aged 18-35 years with COVID-19, enrolled during active disease.

This rearrangement joins TRBV19 to TRBJ2-2; tentative D call: TRBD1 (6 bases). Per germline, CDR1 LNHDA and CDR2 SQIVND (reference sequence). CDR3 length: 15 amino acids. V lost 7 bases and J 2 bases, leaving 14 bases between the germline ends. CDR3 residues: CASISGQINTGELFF. The CDR3 nucleotides are TGTGCCAGTATTTCCGGACAGATTAACACCGGGGAGCTGTTTTTT.

This sequence joins TRBV19 and TRBJ2-7; 10 nucleotides align to TRBD1. Germline V gene sequence: CDR1 LNHDA, CDR2 SQIVND (reference sequence). The CDR3 runs 14 residues. V lost 3 bases and J lost 5; bases outside the gene matches: 4. The CDR3 region is CASSMRDRGNEQYF. The DNA for the CDR3 is TGTGCCAGTAGTATGCGGGACAGGGGCAACGAGCAGTACTTC.

This chain connects TRBV9 to TRBJ2-7; 9 bases agree with TRBD1. The CDR3 runs to 15 residues. Germline CDR1 reads SGDLS; CDR2 reads YYNGEE. The J segment lost 0 bases and the V segment lost 0 bases, leaving 1 base of the junction unmatched. For the CDR3, the DNA is TGTGCCAGCAGCGTAGGGGACAGGGCCTCCTACGAGCAGTACTTC. This translates into CASSVGDRASYEQYF.

CDR3 in DNA: TGTGCCAGCACCCCGGGAGGAGCGGGAGGGGAGCAGACCCAGTACTTC. Its translation is CASTPGGAGGEQTQYF. V is TRBV28 and J is TRBJ2-5; TRBD2 matches 10 bases. The germline V gene encodes CDR1 MDHEN and CDR2 SYDVKM. This CDR3 contains 16 residues. With 7 bases clipped from V and 6 bases from J, the junction kept 14 bases outside the gene matches.

The chain combines TRBV7-8 with TRBJ2-2, with a possible D match to TRBD1 (6 bases). V was trimmed by 5 bases and J by 5 bases, leaving 9 bases between them. CDR1 is SGHVS, CDR2 FQNEAQ, per germline. This CDR3 contains 13 residues. The CDR3: CASSARGTGELFF. The CDR3 DNA reads TGTGCCAGCAGCGCCAGGGGAACCGGGGAGCTGTTTTTT. Based on the CDR3 plus reference TRBV7-8 and TRBJ2-2, the full variable domain is GAGVSQSPRYKVAKRGQDVALRCDPISGHVSLFWYQQALGQGPEFLTYFQNEAQLDKSGLPSDRFFAERPEGSVSTLKIQRTQQEDSAVYLCASSARGTGELFFGEGSRLTVL.